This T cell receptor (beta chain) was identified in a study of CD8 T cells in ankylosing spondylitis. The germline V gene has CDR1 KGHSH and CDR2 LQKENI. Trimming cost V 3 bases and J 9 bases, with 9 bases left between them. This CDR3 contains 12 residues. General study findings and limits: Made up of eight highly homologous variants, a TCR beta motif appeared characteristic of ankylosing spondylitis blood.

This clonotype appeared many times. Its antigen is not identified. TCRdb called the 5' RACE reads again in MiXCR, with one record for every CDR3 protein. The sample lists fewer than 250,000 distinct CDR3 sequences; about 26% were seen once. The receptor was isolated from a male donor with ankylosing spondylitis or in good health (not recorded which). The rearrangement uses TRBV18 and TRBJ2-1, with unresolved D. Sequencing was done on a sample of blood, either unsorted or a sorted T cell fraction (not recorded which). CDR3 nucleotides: TGTGCCAGCTCACCCGACTCCAGTGAGCAGTTCTTC. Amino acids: CASSPDSSEQFF. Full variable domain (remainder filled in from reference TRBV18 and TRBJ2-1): NAGVMQNPRHLVRRRGQEARLRCSPMKGHSHVYWYRQLPEEGLKFMVYLQKENIIDESGMPKERFSAEFPKEGPSILRIQQVVRGDSAAYFCASSPDSSEQFFGPGTRLTVL.